This paragraph reports one TCR beta chain. Germline values: CDR1 MNHNY, CDR2 SVGAGI (reference sequence). Trimming removed 5 bases from V and 6 bases from J; junction bases left unmatched: 8. There are 14 residues in the CDR3. Original data processing: Using reference gene primer amplification, nucleated cell counts were estimated. Some clones are missing from TCRdb's copy, which holds only in-frame ones; the method was immunoSEQ multiplex PCR. From that table come the V and J calls and clone size; the DNA was used to work out D and trimming. The data hold around 180,000 clones, with roughly three quarters observed a single time. The data were taken from a study of blood T cell repertoires in COVID-19. Study as a whole: Material from acute and convalescent COVID-19 was sourced from the United States, Italy and Spain. Nucleic acid was either cDNA or gDNA, and it came from T cells, B-cell-depleted T cells, or PBMCs.

The participants were between about 18 and 89 years old and came from fewer than 25 US areas. The receptor's source is a woman between 50 and 59 years old with acute COVID-19. The specimen sequenced was PBMCs or T cells enriched from blood (not recorded which). The rearrangement links TRBV6-6 to TRBJ2-7; TRBD2 matches 9 bases. CDR3 loop: CASSPRAGGGEQYV. The CDR3 nucleotides are TGTGCCAGCAGTCCCCGGGCGGGGGGGGGCGAGCAGTACGTC.